This TCR beta chain was sequenced during a study of Ad26.COV2.S vaccination and SARS-CoV-2 variants. Overall study: Into the muscle, Ad26.COV2.S was dosed once or twice, 56 days apart.

The table came from immunoSEQ multiplex PCR; TCRdb's copy has only in-frame clones and leaves some out. Altogether hundreds of thousands of clones are present, about 89% being singletons, with the ten largest covering about 1.5%. Treatment described: over 15 received Ad26.COV2.S at low or high dose, single or two shots; roughly 5 received placebo; per-sample allocation not given. The samples date from day 63 after the first vaccine or placebo injection. CDR1 is MNHEY and CDR2 is SVGAGI in the germline V gene. With 2 bases removed from V and 10 bases from J, the gap between germline ends came to 15 bases. This CDR3 spans 14 amino acids.

The input for sequencing was peripheral blood, taken in a trial of Ad26.COV2.S vaccine versus placebo. The chain has TRBV6-5 and TRBJ2-1; TRBD1 is a possible D gene (6 bases). This clonotype was obtained from a person aged 18-65 years who received the Ad26.COV2.S COVID-19 vaccine or a placebo. The DNA for the CDR3 is TGTGCCAGCAGTTACGGTCAGGGGCTGGGGGAGCAGTTCTTC. Its protein is CASSYGQGLGEQFF.